These 13 T cell receptor beta chains came from one sample sequenced in a study of cytomegalovirus exposure and HLA in healthy donors. PCR was performed using 60 Vbeta and 13 Jbeta primers. Generated by immunoSEQ multiplex PCR, the TCRdb table keeps only in-frame clones and is missing some. This table has about 150,000 clones, approximately 9% appearing once. The sequenced material came from PBMCs. All receptors come from a woman between 40 and 55 years old in good health and CMV-seropositive.

The chain carries TRBV6-1 and TRBJ1-1; D is unclear. This CDR3 comprises 12 residues. CDR1 and CDR2 (germline): MNHNS, SASEGT. V dropped 6 bases and J dropped 2 bases, with 7 bases sitting between them. CDR3 amino acids: CASRAANTEAFF. The CDR3 DNA sequence: TGTGCCAGCAGGGCTGCTAACACTGAAGCTTTCTTT.

The chain uses TRBV19 and TRBJ2-2, with D perhaps matching TRBD2 (6 bases). The germline V and J ends were trimmed by 9 bases and 6 bases, with 11 bases remaining between them. CDR3 length equals 12 residues. Germline lookup yields CDR1 LNHDA and CDR2 SQIVND (reference sequence). The CDR3 DNA is TGTGCCAGCAGTTGGGGGGCCGGGGAGCTGTTTTTT. Protein: CASSWGAGELFF.

This clone showed up just a few times. This sequence joins TRBV9 and TRBJ2-6; the match to TRBD1 covers 7 bases. V lost 0 bases to trimming and J lost 2 bases; unmatched junction nucleotides: 2. CDR1 is SGDLS and CDR2 is YYNGEE in the germline V gene. The CDR3 length is 16 residues. CDR3 amino acids: CASSVVGGAGANVLTF. CDR3 nucleotide sequence: TGTGCCAGCAGCGTAGTAGGGGGCGCTGGGGCCAACGTCCTGACTTTC. The variable domain in full, completed from reference TRBV9 and TRBJ2-6, reads DSGVTQTPKHLITATGQRVTLRCSPRSGDLSVYWYQQSLDQGLQFLIQYYNGEERAKGNILERFSAQQFPDLHSELNLSSLELGDSALYFCASSVVGGAGANVLTFGAGSRLTVL.

The chain has TRBV2 and TRBJ2-3; 8 nucleotides agree with TRBD2. The J segment lost 5 bases and the V segment lost 7 bases, leaving 5 bases of the junction unmatched. This CDR3 is built from 13 residues. Germline CDR1 is SNHLY and CDR2 is FYNNEI. The CDR3 DNA reads as TGTGCCAGCATCGGGGGGGGCCTAGATACGCAGTATTTT. It codes for CASIGGGLDTQYF. The whole variable domain, remainder taken from reference TRBV2 and TRBJ2-3, is EPEVTQTPSHQVTQMGQEVILRCVPISNHLYFYWYRQILGQKVEFLVSFYNNEISEKSEIFDDQFSVERPDGSNFTLKIRSTKLEDSAMYFCASIGGGLDTQYFGPGTRLTVL.

This clone was counted ten times or more. The V call is TRBV2, the J call TRBJ1-5; D is uncertain. Germline V gene sequence: CDR1 SNHLY, CDR2 FYNNEI. The ends were cut back, 6 bases at V and 3 bases at J, with 12 bases in the middle. CDR3 size: 14 residues. Here the CDR3 reads CASSPLPYNQPQHF. CDR3 coding DNA: TGTGCCAGCAGCCCTCTCCCTTACAATCAGCCCCAGCATTTT. Full variable domain (missing parts from reference TRBV2 and TRBJ1-5): EPEVTQTPSHQVTQMGQEVILRCVPISNHLYFYWYRQILGQKVEFLVSFYNNEISEKSEIFDDQFSVERPDGSNFTLKIRSTKLEDSAMYFCASSPLPYNQPQHFGDGTRLSIL.

This chain uses TRBV10-2 with TRBJ2-2; TRBD1 might be the D (5 bases). Germline lookup yields CDR1 WSHSY and CDR2 SAAADI. V was cut by 6 bases and J by 6 bases, with 11 bases left in between. The CDR3 contains 13 residues. The chain's CDR3 is CASRRQGAGELFF. DNA for the CDR3: TGCGCCAGCAGGCGGCAGGGCGCCGGGGAGCTGTTTTTT.

The J gene is TRBJ2-2, the V gene TRBV5-1, with 7 bases matching TRBD1. Germline trimming cut 0 bases from V and 2 bases from J; bases unmatched to any gene: 7. The CDR3 has 17 residues. CDR1 is SGHRS and CDR2 is YFSETQ in the germline V gene. CDR3 region: CASSLGLDRDNTGELFF. CDR3 bases: TGCGCCAGCAGCTTGGGCCTTGACAGGGATAACACCGGGGAGCTGTTTTTT.

The chain uses TRBV7-9 and TRBJ2-7; D may be TRBD1 (5 bases). V shed 4 bases and J shed 2 bases, with 15 bases lying between them. The germline V gene has CDR1 SEHNR and CDR2 FQNEAQ (reference sequence). This CDR3 is built from 15 residues. CDR3 amino acids: CASSSGQGSPYEQYF. The DNA for the CDR3 is TGTGCCAGCAGCTCTGGCCAGGGAAGCCCCTACGAGCAGTACTTC.

This clone has only a few counts. V is TRBV7-9 and J is TRBJ2-3; 9 positions agree with TRBD1. Unmatched junction bases numbered 7, after V lost 4 bases and J lost 5 bases. The V gene's germline CDR1 is SEHNR and CDR2 FQNEAQ (reference sequence). The length of the CDR3 is 15 residues. The CDR3 DNA reads as TGTGCCAGCAGCTCCCCGGGACAGGGTGAAGATACGCAGTATTTT. Encoded protein: CASSSPGQGEDTQYF.

The chain is built from TRBV7-3 and TRBJ2-3; 7 bases line up with TRBD1. V lost 5 bases, J lost 1 base, and 6 bases stayed unmatched. This CDR3 is 15 amino acids long. CDR1 is SGHTA, CDR2 FQGTGA, per germline. CDR3 loop: CASSPYRGGTDTQYF. For the CDR3, the DNA is TGTGCCAGCAGCCCATACAGGGGTGGCACAGATACGCAGTATTTT.

This clone was seen a handful of times. The gene calls are TRBV11-3 and TRBJ2-7; no clear D. Germline V gives CDR1 SGHNT, CDR2 YENEEA. The V end lost 3 bases, the J end lost 2 bases, and 8 bases lay between the germline ends. This CDR3 is built from 13 residues. CDR3 DNA sequence: TGTGCCAGCAGCTTCGGAGCCACCTACGAGCAGTACTTC. This sequence encodes CASSFGATYEQYF.

J is TRBJ2-7 and V is TRBV21-1; TRBD1, the D gene given by the table, was not confirmed from the DNA. TRBV21-1 counts as a pseudogene. The CDR3 is 14 amino acids. Here the CDR3 reads CASSYSGTPYEQYF. For the CDR3, the DNA is TGTGCCAGCAGTTACTCCGGGACACCTTACGAGCAGTACTTC.

The J gene is TRBJ2-6, the V gene TRBV7-6, with a possible D match to TRBD1 (6 bases). With 3 bases removed from V and 9 bases from J, the gap between germline ends came to 9 bases. CDR1 and CDR2 (germline): SGHVS, FNYEAQ. This CDR3 has 13 amino acids. The CDR3 nucleotides read TGTGCCAGCAGCTTCAGACAGGACAACGTCCTGACTTTC. Encoded protein: CASSFRQDNVLTF.